A single sample is the source of the 12 T cell receptor beta chains below, sequenced in a study of shared clonotypes between healthy human individuals. Using immunoSEQ multiplex PCR, the repertoire was profiled, and TCRdb retains in-frame clones only, with some absent. Among 1,400,000 or so clones listed, roughly 98.5% were seen once. The sample was naive CD4+ T cells sorted from blood. The subset is: CD45RA+ positively selected. The receptors stem from a man aged 30 to 39 in good health.

J is TRBJ2-1 and V is TRBV21-1; the D segment call TRBD2 is taken from the table without a DNA check. TRBV21-1 is described as a pseudogene. The CDR3 length is 17 residues. The CDR3 reads CASSLVWELAGGNEQFF. CDR3 nucleotide sequence: TGTGCCAGCAGCTTAGTGTGGGAACTAGCGGGAGGCAATGAGCAGTTCTTC.

This chain connects TRBV14 to TRBJ2-2, with D tentatively TRBD1 (6 bases). Germline CDR1 is SGHDN and CDR2 is FVKESK. With 4 bases removed from V and 5 bases from J, the gap between germline ends came to 14 bases. The CDR3 runs to 15 residues. CDR3 residues: CASSPWGRRTGELFF. CDR3 bases: TGTGCCAGCAGCCCGTGGGGGCGGCGGACCGGGGAGCTGTTTTTT.

Here the CDR3 DNA reads TGTGCCAGCAGTTTACCGACTCGACGAATCTCCGAGCAGTACTTC. Translation: CASSLPTRRISEQYF. The V gene is TRBV28, the J gene TRBJ2-7; D not resolved. The ends were cut back, 2 bases at V and 6 bases at J, with 17 bases in the middle. Looked up from germline, CDR1 is MDHEN and CDR2 is SYDVKM. There are 15 residues in the CDR3.

CDR3 region: CASSSLVRAAQYF. CDR3 in DNA: TGTGCCAGCAGCTCCCTGGTTCGGGCGGCGCAGTACTTC. V is TRBV11-2 and J is TRBJ2-7; D not certain. The CDR3 length is 13 residues. Trimming removed 4 bases from V and 9 bases from J, with 16 bases in between. Germline V CDR1 and CDR2: SGHAT, FQNNGV.

Details on this clone: This sample includes further DNA sequences coding for the same CDR3. The chain combines TRBV5-4 with TRBJ2-2, with D unresolved. This CDR3 comprises 13 residues. V gave up 1 base and J gave up 6 bases, with 7 bases separating them. Germline V gives CDR1 SGHNT, CDR2 YYREEE (reference sequence). The CDR3 spells CASSLIGAGELFF. The CDR3 DNA is TGTGCCAGCAGCTTGATTGGCGCCGGGGAGCTGTTTTTT.

The chain employs TRBV7-8 and TRBJ2-3, with D hard to call. V lost 3 bases to trimming and J lost 6 bases, with 7 bases between them. The germline gives CDR1 SGHVS, CDR2 FQNEAQ. This CDR3 has 12 residues. CDR3 DNA sequence: TGTGCCAGCAGCTTTCTGAAGGATACGCAGTATTTT. Translating it yields CASSFLKDTQYF.

J is TRBJ1-1 and V is TRBV5-1; TRBD1 matches at 8 bases. Germline V CDR1 and CDR2: SGHRS, YFSETQ. Trimming at V came to 0 bases and at J to 4 bases, leaving 5 bases not matched to a gene. The CDR3 has 15 residues. CDR3 in DNA: TGCGCCAGCAGCTTGGACCCAGGGGGCTCCACTGAAGCTTTCTTT. This gives the protein CASSLDPGGSTEAFF.

Of note for this clone: Distinct nucleotide sequences in the sample also encode this CDR3. The rearrangement joins TRBV7-8 to TRBJ2-7; 8 nucleotides align to TRBD1. The CDR3 has 14 amino acids. V was clipped by 1 base and J by 3 bases; unmatched bases: 2. CDR1 and CDR2 (germline): SGHVS, FQNEAQ. The CDR3 DNA is TGTGCCAGCAGCTTAGGACAGGGGATCTACGAGCAGTACTTC. Translated: CASSLGQGIYEQYF.

This sequence joins TRBV2 and TRBJ2-2, with D possibly TRBD2 on 5 matching bases. CDR1 is SNHLY and CDR2 is FYNNEI in the germline V gene. This CDR3 is built from 15 residues. V dropped 8 bases and J dropped 5 bases, with 18 bases sitting between them. CDR3 protein: CASYERGSGTGELFF. In DNA, the CDR3 is TGTGCCAGCTATGAGAGAGGGAGTGGTACCGGGGAGCTGTTTTTT.

This chain uses TRBV5-1 with TRBJ1-3, with D perhaps TRBD1 (6 bases). The CDR3 totals 14 residues. V lost 2 bases and J lost 8, with 14 bases in between. Germline CDR1 reads SGHRS; CDR2 reads YFSETQ. CDR3 sequence: CASSLVTSGDTIYF. CDR3 coding DNA: TGCGCCAGCAGCTTAGTCACGTCAGGGGACACCATATATTTT.

This chain connects TRBV9 to TRBJ2-2, with 7 positions matching TRBD2. V trimming: 4 bases; J trimming: 6 bases; junction bases outside the gene matches: 9. Per germline, CDR1 SGDLS and CDR2 YYNGEE. The CDR3 is 15 residues long. The CDR3 coding sequence is TGTGCCAGCAGCCCCACCGGGACTACATCCGGGGAGCTGTTTTTT. Amino acids: CASSPTGTTSGELFF.

J is TRBJ2-3 and V is TRBV2, with 7 bases lining up with TRBD1. V dropped 4 bases and J dropped 4; count of bases not matched to a gene: 5. CDR1 SNHLY and CDR2 FYNNEI come from the germline V gene. This CDR3 is 14 amino acids long. CDR3 sequence: CASSGLTGSDTQYF. The CDR3 region has the DNA TGTGCCAGCAGTGGATTGACAGGGTCAGATACGCAGTATTTT.